These 16 T cell receptor beta chains were sequenced from one sample in a study of human T cells and chemical hapten exposure. TCRdb analysed the RACE reads with MiXCR anew, one entry per CDR3 protein. The table lists about 180,000 distinct CDR3 sequences, nearly 30% of them singletons, with under 3% in the top ten. The time point denotes: pre-sensitization, week 0. The treatment: therapeutic diphenylcyclopropenone sensitization with weekly scalp DPC. Sample: whole blood, taken in connection with sensitization to the hapten diphenylcyclopropenone (DPC). These receptor sequences come from a woman aged 25 to 45 with alopecia areata. Some clones in this sample may be carry-over from other donors' samples.

This clonotype was seen only a few times. The CDR3 sequence: CSVRSGGTDTQYF. The CDR3 nucleotides are TGCAGCGTGAGGAGTGGGGGCACAGATACGCAGTATTTT. This chain joins TRBV29-1 and TRBJ2-3; the D is unclear. This CDR3 has 13 amino acids. The V gene lost 6 bases and the J gene lost 1 base, with 11 bases spanning the gap. Germline CDR1 reads SQVTM; CDR2 reads ANQGSEA.

The J gene is TRBJ2-2, the V gene TRBV29-1, with D tentatively TRBD2 (5 bases). Germline CDR1 SQVTM, CDR2 ANQGSEA. CDR3 length: 13 residues. The V and J ends lost 4 bases and 6 bases respectively, with 12 bases between them. The CDR3 region has the DNA TGCAGCGTTGCCGGGGTGGACTCCGGGGAGCTGTTTTTT. It yields the protein CSVAGVDSGELFF.

The chain couples TRBV29-1 to TRBJ1-2, with D tentatively TRBD1 (5 bases). This CDR3 contains 13 residues. V lost 5 bases, J lost 4 bases, and 14 bases lay in between. Per the germline V gene, CDR1 is SQVTM and CDR2 is ANQGSEA. The CDR3 DNA reads TGCAGCGTTATCCTCCAGGGAATCTATGGCTACACCTTC. It is translated as CSVILQGIYGYTF. The whole variable domain, filled in from reference TRBV29-1 and TRBJ1-2, reads SAVISQKPSRDICQRGTSLTIQCQVDSQVTMMFWYRQQPGQSLTLIATANQGSEATYESGFVIDKFPISRPNLTFSTLTVSNMSPEDSSIYLCSVILQGIYGYTFGSGTRLTVV.

The V and J genes are TRBV28 and TRBJ1-2; D possibly corresponds to TRBD1 (5 bases). The CDR3 loop spans 15 amino acids. Germline CDR1 reads MDHEN; CDR2 reads SYDVKM. Trimming removed 1 base from V and 1 base from J, with 10 bases in between. In nucleotides, the CDR3 is TGTGCCAGCAGTTTATTAGGGGCCCTTAACTATGGCTACACCTTC. Translation: CASSLLGALNYGYTF.

This chain connects TRBV29-1 to TRBJ1-3; unclear D gene. Deletions cut 4 bases from V and 0 bases from J, with 7 bases between. The germline V gene encodes CDR1 SQVTM and CDR2 ANQGSEA. The CDR3 has 13 amino acids. CDR3 sequence: CSVAESSGNTIYF. CDR3 bases: TGCAGCGTTGCTGAGAGCTCTGGAAACACCATATATTTT.

Remarks on this clonotype: Its ends do not fully match the called genes, so a read error is possible. The V and J genes are TRBV7-7 and TRBJ1-1; D is uncertain. The CDR3 sequence is 15 residues long. From germline, CDR1 is SSHAT and CDR2 FNYEAQ (reference sequence). The CDR3 is CASSLPTFLDTEAFF. The CDR3 DNA follows: TGTGCTAGCAGCTTACCGACCTTCTTGGACACTGAAGCTTTCTTT.

The chain recombines TRBV6-5 with TRBJ1-1, with D possibly matching TRBD1 (6 bases). The ends were cut back, 5 bases at V and 0 bases at J, with 10 bases in the middle. The CDR3 contains 14 residues. The germline CDR1 and CDR2 sequences are MNHEY and SVGAGI. The CDR3 sequence is CASSDRTMNTEAFF. The CDR3 bases are TGTGCCAGCAGTGACAGGACGATGAACACTGAAGCTTTCTTT.

This chain uses TRBV2 with TRBJ1-4, with 9 bases that match TRBD1. The CDR3 totals 16 residues. V trimming: 8 bases; J trimming: 0 bases; junction bases outside the gene matches: 7. The germline gives CDR1 SNHLY, CDR2 FYNNEI. The CDR3 sequence: CASGDRVTATNEKLFF. The CDR3 bases are TGTGCCAGCGGGGACAGGGTGACGGCAACTAATGAAAAACTGTTTTTT.

The chain employs TRBV28 and TRBJ2-7, with TRBD1 identical over 7 bases. Germline V gene sequence: CDR1 MDHEN, CDR2 SYDVKM. The CDR3 contains 16 residues. The trim removed 5 bases at V and 3 bases at J, leaving 13 bases unmatched. CDR3 DNA sequence: TGTGCCAGCAGTGCCGGAACGGCAGGGGGTATCTACGAGCAGTACTTC. Encoded protein: CASSAGTAGGIYEQYF.

This clonotype has a single count. This rearrangement joins TRBV6-2 or TRBV6-3 to TRBJ2-1; D gene uncertain. CDR3 length equals 12 residues. In germline, CDR1 is MNHEY, CDR2 SVGEGT. The V and J ends lost 3 bases and 4 bases respectively, with 4 bases between them. CDR3 coding DNA: TGTGCCAGCAGTTATTCATACAATGAGCAGTTCTTC. Translated, it gives CASSYSYNEQFF.

This clonotype was counted a few times. The chain has TRBV18 and TRBJ1-2; 10 positions match TRBD1. The CDR3 spans 16 residues. Germline assignment: CDR1 KGHSH and CDR2 LQKENI. The V segment lost 3 bases and the J segment 2 bases; nucleotides outside the gene matches: 6. The CDR3 sequence: CASSPPSGQGNYGYTF. DNA for the CDR3: TGTGCCAGCTCACCGCCTTCGGGACAGGGGAACTATGGCTACACCTTC.

This chain uses TRBV5-1 with TRBJ2-7; D is perhaps TRBD1 (6 bases). This CDR3 is built from 15 residues. Germline loops: CDR1 SGHRS, CDR2 YFSETQ. V lost 0 bases and J 2 bases, leaving 12 bases between the germline ends. This chain's CDR3 is CASSLVQGKTYEQYF. The CDR3 region has the DNA TGCGCCAGCAGCTTGGTCCAGGGGAAAACCTACGAGCAGTACTTC.

The gene calls are TRBV20-1 and TRBJ2-7; D possibly uses TRBD1 or TRBD2 (5 bases each). Per germline, CDR1 DFQATT and CDR2 SNEGSKA (reference sequence). Trimming removed 5 bases at V and 7 bases at J, with 24 bases between. The CDR3 length is 15 residues. DNA of the CDR3: TGCAGTGCTGTCGCTTTCGGGACCCTTTCGGGTGAGCAGTACTTC. As protein: CSAVAFGTLSGEQYF.

This sequence joins TRBV5-6 and TRBJ2-1; TRBD2 matches at 9 bases. CDR1 is SGHDT and CDR2 is YYEEEE in the germline V gene. The CDR3 has 14 residues. J was trimmed by 5 bases and V by 5 bases; bases with no gene match: 5. CDR3 sequence: CASRGRLADNEQFF. CDR3 nucleotide sequence: TGTGCCAGCAGAGGGAGACTAGCGGACAATGAGCAGTTCTTC.

The chain links TRBV28 to TRBJ2-6, with D unresolved. Trimming took 6 bases from V and 3 from J, leaving 12 bases between them. CDR3 length equals 15 residues. From germline, CDR1 is MDHEN and CDR2 SYDVKM. The CDR3 loop reads CASSLAPSGANVLTF. The CDR3 nucleotides are TGTGCCAGCAGCTTGGCACCAAGTGGGGCCAACGTCCTGACTTTC.

This clonotype was seen a few times. The V call is TRBV7-2, the J call TRBJ2-3; D is possibly TRBD1 (6 bases). The CDR3 is 15 residues long. Germline values: CDR1 SGHTA, CDR2 FQGNSA. The V gene lost 2 bases and the J gene lost 7 bases, with 16 bases spanning the gap. CDR3 sequence reads: CASSLFQGTQNTQYF. CDR3 DNA sequence: TGTGCCAGCAGCTTATTCCAGGGGACGCAGAATACGCAGTATTTT.